Listed below are T cell receptor beta chains from one sample, sequenced in a study of T-cell memory formation after mild COVID-19. TCRdb used MiXCR to reprocess the 5' RACE reads, holding one entry per CDR3 protein. Here the sample spans about 270,000 distinct CDR3 sequences, more than 15% being singletons. The specimen sequenced was PBMCs or a T cell subset sorted from them (not recorded which). These receptors were obtained from a man younger than 30 who had mild COVID-19 (a few samples of this study predate the infection). Cell type and time point are not known. The CDR3 runs from the conserved cysteine through the conserved F or W. D genes are given only for firm matches. Size is omitted from some rows. Given values are once, few, many or a class for expanded clones.

abundance: .; v_gene: TRBV24-1; j_gene: TRBJ2-2; d_gene: .; len: 15; CDR3nt: TGTGCCACCAGTGATTTTGGGGGGAACACCGGGGAGCTGTTTTTT; CDR3aa: CATSDFGGNTGELFF
abundance: .; v_gene: TRBV20-1; j_gene: TRBJ2-5; d_gene: .; len: 14; CDR3nt: TGCAGTGCTAGGGGGACCTTTTTAAGAGAGACCCAGTACTTC; CDR3aa: CSARGTFLRETQYF
abundance: .; v_gene: TRBV11-2; j_gene: TRBJ2-1; d_gene: .; len: 14; CDR3nt: TGTGCCAGCAGCTTCACTGGGAGTCACAATGAGCAGTTCTTC; CDR3aa: CASSFTGSHNEQFF
abundance: many; v_gene: TRBV20-1; j_gene: TRBJ1-4; d_gene: .; len: 14; CDR3nt: TGCAGTGCCCGAGAGGGACACAGAAATGAAAAACTGTTTTTT; CDR3aa: CSAREGHRNEKLFF
abundance: few; v_gene: TRBV15; j_gene: TRBJ2-5; d_gene: .; len: 15; CDR3nt: TGTGCCACCAGCGGAGCCGGACAGCCCCAAGAGACCCAGTACTTC; CDR3aa: CATSGAGQPQETQYF
abundance: few; v_gene: TRBV18; j_gene: TRBJ1-3; d_gene: .; len: 17; CDR3nt: TGTGCCAGCTCACAGACAGTCCAAGGGACCTCTGGAAACACCATATATTTT; CDR3aa: CASSQTVQGTSGNTIYF
abundance: many; v_gene: TRBV27; j_gene: TRBJ2-5; d_gene: TRBD2; len: 14; CDR3nt: TGTGCCAGCAGTCGCTCTAGCGGCCAAGAGACCCAGTACTTC; CDR3aa: CASSRSSGQETQYF
abundance: .; v_gene: TRBV12-3/TRBV12-4; j_gene: TRBJ2-5; d_gene: .; len: 14; CDR3nt: TGTGCCAGCAGTTTTGCAGGGGCGAAGGAGACCCAGTACTTC; CDR3aa: CASSFAGAKETQYF
abundance: .; v_gene: TRBV4-1; j_gene: TRBJ2-1; d_gene: .; len: 19; CDR3nt: TGCGCCAGCAGCCAAGGTTTTTATAGACTAGTGGGGGGCATCAGTGAGCAGTTCTTC; CDR3aa: CASSQGFYRLVGGISEQFF
abundance: .; v_gene: TRBV7-3; j_gene: TRBJ2-3; d_gene: .; len: 13; CDR3nt: TGTGCCAGCAGCGAGGTTAGCACAGATACGCAGTATTTT; CDR3aa: CASSEVSTDTQYF
abundance: .; v_gene: TRBV4-2; j_gene: TRBJ1-4; d_gene: .; len: 12; CDR3nt: TGTGCCAGCAGCCAGGGGGACGAAAAACTGTTTTTT; CDR3aa: CASSQGDEKLFF
abundance: few; v_gene: TRBV6-2/TRBV6-3; j_gene: TRBJ1-5; d_gene: .; len: 17; CDR3nt: TGTGCCAGCAGTCACCAGGTGGCAGGGGCCTACAATCAGCCCCAGCATTTT; CDR3aa: CASSHQVAGAYNQPQHF
abundance: few; v_gene: TRBV20-1; j_gene: TRBJ1-5; d_gene: .; len: 13; CDR3nt: TGCAGTGCCTTGACGGATAGCAATCAGCCCCAGCATTTT; CDR3aa: CSALTDSNQPQHF
abundance: .; v_gene: TRBV7-2; j_gene: TRBJ1-6; d_gene: .; len: 13; CDR3nt: TGTGCCAGCAGCACCGGGCCGGGGTCACCCCTCCACTTT; CDR3aa: CASSTGPGSPLHF
abundance: many; v_gene: TRBV12-3/TRBV12-4; j_gene: TRBJ1-5; d_gene: .; len: 12; CDR3nt: TGTGCCAGCAGCCCCAGCGATCAGCCCCAGCATTTT; CDR3aa: CASSPSDQPQHF
abundance: many; v_gene: TRBV7-2; j_gene: TRBJ2-1; d_gene: .; len: 15; CDR3nt: TGTGCCAGCAGCTTAGCTTGGACTAGGGGGAATGAGCAGTTCTTC; CDR3aa: CASSLAWTRGNEQFF
abundance: few; v_gene: TRBV6-5; j_gene: TRBJ1-2; d_gene: .; len: 15; CDR3nt: TGTGCCACCAAGGAAATCTCAGGTGTATGGTATGGCTACACCTTC; CDR3aa: CATKEISGVWYGYTF
abundance: .; v_gene: TRBV4-2; j_gene: TRBJ2-1; d_gene: TRBD2; len: 18; CDR3nt: TGTGCCAGCAGCCAAGATGCGACGGGGGGGCGCACCCACAATGAGCAGTTCTTC; CDR3aa: CASSQDATGGRTHNEQFF
abundance: .; v_gene: TRBV10-3; j_gene: TRBJ2-3; d_gene: .; len: 16; CDR3nt: TGTGCCATCAGTGAGTCGGCAACAGTGTTACCAGATACGCAGTATTTT; CDR3aa: CAISESATVLPDTQYF
abundance: few; v_gene: TRBV4-1; j_gene: TRBJ1-2; d_gene: TRBD1; len: 15; CDR3nt: TGCGCCAGCAGCCAAGAGGCAGGGGGTTACTATGGCTACACCTTC; CDR3aa: CASSQEAGGYYGYTF
abundance: few; v_gene: TRBV27; j_gene: TRBJ1-1; d_gene: TRBD1; len: 13; CDR3nt: TGTGCCAGCAGATTCAGGGGGAGAACTGAAGCTTTCTTT; CDR3aa: CASRFRGRTEAFF
abundance: few; v_gene: TRBV20-1; j_gene: TRBJ2-3; d_gene: TRBD2; len: 17; CDR3nt: TGCAGTGCACGATGGGCTAGCGGGGGTCGACGCACAGATACGCAGTATTTT; CDR3aa: CSARWASGGRRTDTQYF
abundance: .; v_gene: TRBV20-1; j_gene: TRBJ2-7; d_gene: .; len: 17; CDR3nt: TGCAGTGCTAGAGGGTATCGCAGGGGCCCTTTCTCCTACGAGCAGTACTTC; CDR3aa: CSARGYRRGPFSYEQYF
abundance: few; v_gene: TRBV7-2; j_gene: TRBJ2-2; d_gene: .; len: 14; CDR3nt: TGTGCCAGCCAGTGGGGGGATAACACCGGGGAGCTGTTTTTT; CDR3aa: CASQWGDNTGELFF
abundance: few; v_gene: TRBV5-5; j_gene: TRBJ2-4; d_gene: TRBD1; len: 16; CDR3nt: TGTGCCAGCAGCTTAGGACAGGGCTCGGGCAAAAACATTCAGTACTTC; CDR3aa: CASSLGQGSGKNIQYF
abundance: .; v_gene: TRBV29-1; j_gene: TRBJ2-3; d_gene: .; len: 13; CDR3nt: TGCAGCGTTGAGCGCCATGGCACAGATACGCAGTATTTT; CDR3aa: CSVERHGTDTQYF
abundance: .; v_gene: TRBV6-5; j_gene: TRBJ2-1; d_gene: TRBD2; len: 13; CDR3nt: TGTGCCAGCAGTTACTCCGGGAGGGATGAGCAGTTCTTC; CDR3aa: CASSYSGRDEQFF
abundance: few; v_gene: TRBV7-2; j_gene: TRBJ2-7; d_gene: TRBD2; len: 15; CDR3nt: TGTGCCACCACCCCCATGGGTCTAGCGGCCTACGAGCAGTACTTC; CDR3aa: CATTPMGLAAYEQYF
abundance: .; v_gene: TRBV21-1; j_gene: TRBJ2-7; d_gene: .; len: 13; CDR3nt: TGTGCCAGCAGCAGAGCAGTAACCTACGAGCAGTACTTC; CDR3aa: CASSRAVTYEQYF
abundance: .; v_gene: TRBV13; j_gene: TRBJ2-7; d_gene: .; len: 12; CDR3nt: TGTGCCAGCAGTGTAATGAGTTCCGAGCAGTACTTC; CDR3aa: CASSVMSSEQYF
abundance: few; v_gene: TRBV4-1; j_gene: TRBJ1-1; d_gene: .; len: 17; CDR3nt: TGCGCCAGCAGCCAAGATTGGACCCTCAGCCTGAACACTGAAGCTTTCTTT; CDR3aa: CASSQDWTLSLNTEAFF
abundance: few; v_gene: TRBV28; j_gene: TRBJ1-3; d_gene: .; len: 14; CDR3nt: TGTGCCAGCAGCAAGCCCTCTTCTGGAAACACCATATATTTT; CDR3aa: CASSKPSSGNTIYF
abundance: few; v_gene: TRBV7-2; j_gene: TRBJ2-5; d_gene: .; len: 14; CDR3nt: TGTGCCAGCAGCTTTTACAGGGCCCAAGAGACCCAGTACTTC; CDR3aa: CASSFYRAQETQYF
abundance: .; v_gene: TRBV6-2/TRBV6-3; j_gene: TRBJ1-2; d_gene: .; len: 12; CDR3nt: TGTGCCAGCCCAGGGGATGACTATGGCTACACCTTC; CDR3aa: CASPGDDYGYTF
abundance: .; v_gene: TRBV20-1; j_gene: TRBJ2-2; d_gene: .; len: 13; CDR3nt: TGCAGTGCTGCCCATCCCAACACCGGGGAGCTGTTTTTT; CDR3aa: CSAAHPNTGELFF
abundance: .; v_gene: TRBV7-2; j_gene: TRBJ2-1; d_gene: TRBD2; len: 15; CDR3nt: TGTGCCAGCAAACCCAGCGGGGGGGCTTACAATGAGCAGTTCTTC; CDR3aa: CASKPSGGAYNEQFF
abundance: .; v_gene: TRBV4-3; j_gene: TRBJ1-6; d_gene: .; len: 15; CDR3nt: TGCGCCAGCAGCCAAGATGGGCAGGTCAATTCACCCCTCCACTTT; CDR3aa: CASSQDGQVNSPLHF
abundance: few; v_gene: TRBV11-2; j_gene: TRBJ2-5; d_gene: TRBD1; len: 14; CDR3nt: TGTGCCAGCAGCACCTACAGGGGGAGGGAGACCCAGTACTTC; CDR3aa: CASSTYRGRETQYF
abundance: .; v_gene: TRBV6-2/TRBV6-3; j_gene: TRBJ1-5; d_gene: TRBD1; len: 14; CDR3nt: TGTGCCAGTTACGCCGGGACAGGGAGCCAGCCCCAGCATTTT; CDR3aa: CASYAGTGSQPQHF
abundance: many; v_gene: TRBV12-3/TRBV12-4; j_gene: TRBJ2-3; d_gene: .; len: 15; CDR3nt: TGTGCCAGCAGCTCGTCCAGGGGAGGCACAGATACGCAGTATTTT; CDR3aa: CASSSSRGGTDTQYF
abundance: few; v_gene: TRBV5-5; j_gene: TRBJ1-6; d_gene: TRBD1; len: 14; CDR3nt: TGTGCCAGCAGCATGGACAGGGCGGACTCACCCCTCCACTTT; CDR3aa: CASSMDRADSPLHF
abundance: few; v_gene: TRBV20-1; j_gene: TRBJ2-2; d_gene: .; len: 16; CDR3nt: TGCAGTGCTAGAGATCCGGGGCGGATGAACACCGGGGAGCTGTTTTTT; CDR3aa: CSARDPGRMNTGELFF
abundance: .; v_gene: TRBV6-6; j_gene: TRBJ2-5; d_gene: TRBD2; len: 15; CDR3nt: TGTGCCAGCAGTTACCAAGCGGGGGGGCCAGAGACCCAGTACTTC; CDR3aa: CASSYQAGGPETQYF
abundance: once; v_gene: TRBV7-2; j_gene: TRBJ1-3; d_gene: .; len: 15; CDR3nt: TGTGCCAGCAGCTTAGTCGGAGGGCCCGGAAACACCATATATTTT; CDR3aa: CASSLVGGPGNTIYF
abundance: .; v_gene: TRBV20-1; j_gene: TRBJ1-5; d_gene: .; len: 12; CDR3nt: TGCAGTGCTGACGTCCTCTTACAGCCCCAGCATTTT; CDR3aa: CSADVLLQPQHF
abundance: .; v_gene: TRBV29-1; j_gene: TRBJ1-1; d_gene: TRBD1; len: 12; CDR3nt: TGCAGCGTCGCGGGACAGGCTGCGGCAGCTTTCTTT; CDR3aa: CSVAGQAAAAFF
abundance: few; v_gene: TRBV4-1; j_gene: TRBJ1-2; d_gene: .; len: 15; CDR3nt: TGCGCCAGCAGCCCCCGGGGGGGGGTTAACTATGGCTACACCTTC; CDR3aa: CASSPRGGVNYGYTF
abundance: many; v_gene: TRBV12-3/TRBV12-4; j_gene: TRBJ1-1; d_gene: .; len: 13; CDR3nt: TGTGCCAGCAGTTTCCGGGTAGGGACTGAAGCTTTCTTT; CDR3aa: CASSFRVGTEAFF
abundance: .; v_gene: TRBV4-2; j_gene: TRBJ2-7; d_gene: TRBD2; len: 14; CDR3nt: TGTGCCAGCAGCCGTCCGGGACTAGACTACGAGCAGTACTTC; CDR3aa: CASSRPGLDYEQYF
abundance: few; v_gene: TRBV20-1; j_gene: TRBJ2-5; d_gene: .; len: 13; CDR3nt: TGCAGTGTATCACAAACCTTCCAAGAGACCCAGTACTTC; CDR3aa: CSVSQTFQETQYF
abundance: few; v_gene: TRBV5-1; j_gene: TRBJ1-4; d_gene: .; len: 14; CDR3nt: TGCGCCAGCAGCTTGTTAGGGCTGGATGAAAAACTGTTTTTT; CDR3aa: CASSLLGLDEKLFF
abundance: many; v_gene: TRBV27; j_gene: TRBJ2-3; d_gene: .; len: 13; CDR3nt: TGTGCCAGCAGTCCCGCTAACTCCGATACGCAGTATTTT; CDR3aa: CASSPANSDTQYF
abundance: few; v_gene: TRBV7-2; j_gene: TRBJ1-6; d_gene: .; len: 14; CDR3nt: TGTGCCAGCAGCTCCACCTATACTAGCTCGGGCCTCCACTTT; CDR3aa: CASSSTYTSSGLHF
abundance: .; v_gene: TRBV12-3/TRBV12-4; j_gene: TRBJ2-3; d_gene: .; len: 15; CDR3nt: TGTGCCAGCAGTTTGACGGCAGGAGGAGGAGATACGCAGTATTTT; CDR3aa: CASSLTAGGGDTQYF
abundance: .; v_gene: TRBV5-4; j_gene: TRBJ2-3; d_gene: TRBD2; len: 15; CDR3nt: TGTGCCAGCAGCTTGGAATTAGCGGGGCTTCATACGCAGTATTTT; CDR3aa: CASSLELAGLHTQYF
abundance: few; v_gene: TRBV4-3; j_gene: TRBJ2-3; d_gene: .; len: 14; CDR3nt: TGCGCCAGCAGCCCCGAGGCTAGCACAGATACGCAGTATTTT; CDR3aa: CASSPEASTDTQYF
abundance: few; v_gene: TRBV12-5; j_gene: TRBJ2-3; d_gene: .; len: 12; CDR3nt: TGTGCTAGTGGCATTCACCCAGATACGCAGTATTTT; CDR3aa: CASGIHPDTQYF